A single sample is the source of the 24 T cell receptor beta chains below, sequenced in a study of blood T cell repertoires in COVID-19. Repertoires were generated with immunoSEQ multiplex PCR, while TCRdb's copy carries only in-frame clones and drops some. Among 200,000 to 250,000 clones, around 88% were seen once, and the ten largest hold 9% to 15%. The sequenced sample consisted of peripheral blood. These receptors came from a man aged 80 or over with acute or convalescent COVID-19.

V usage is TRBV19 and J usage is TRBJ2-2, with D hard to call. The CDR3 runs 14 residues. Looked up from germline, CDR1 is LNHDA and CDR2 is SQIVND (reference sequence). The V end was cut by 1 base, the J end by 1 base, with 4 bases between. Here the CDR3 DNA reads TGTGCCAGTAGTATAGGAGGGAACACCGGGGAGCTGTTTTTT. This codes for CASSIGGNTGELFF. Full variable domain (outside the CDR3, taken from reference TRBV19 and TRBJ2-2): DGGITQSPKYLFRKEGQNVTLSCEQNLNHDAMYWYRQDPGQGLRLIYYSQIVNDFQKGDIAEGYSVSREKKESFPLTVTSAQKNPTAFYLCASSIGGNTGELFFGEGSRLTVL.

CDR3 DNA sequence: TGTGCCAGCAGCACAAGACAGGGGGCGGACTATGGCTACACCTTC. The encoded protein is CASSTRQGADYGYTF. The V and J genes are TRBV5-4 and TRBJ1-2; 10 bases map to TRBD1. The J segment lost 3 bases and the V segment lost 4 bases, leaving 6 bases of the junction unmatched. Germline values: CDR1 SGHNT, CDR2 YYREEE (reference sequence). The length of the CDR3 is 15 residues.

The gene calls are TRBV27 and TRBJ1-6, with a possible D match to TRBD1 (5 bases). Germline CDR1 MNHEY, CDR2 SMNVEV (reference sequence). V lost 3 bases and J 1 base, leaving 7 bases between the germline ends. CDR3 length: 15 amino acids. The CDR3 spells CASSFGGSYNSPLHF. The CDR3 nucleotides are TGTGCCAGCAGTTTCGGGGGTTCCTATAATTCACCCCTCCACTTT.

This clone is a singleton in its sample. The chain joins TRBV7-9 to TRBJ1-3; D remains unclear. The V gene's germline CDR1 is SEHNR and CDR2 FQNEAQ (reference sequence). This CDR3 region has 14 residues. V was clipped by 3 bases and J by 3 bases, with 9 bases between them. The CDR3 DNA sequence: TGTGCCAGCAGCTTGCCCGGGGATGGAAACACCATATATTTT. Its translation: CASSLPGDGNTIYF.

This chain joins TRBV10-2 and TRBJ2-7; TRBD1 might be the D (5 bases). Trimming removed 7 bases at V and 4 bases at J, with 11 bases between. CDR3 size: 12 residues. CDR1 and CDR2 from the germline V gene are WSHSY and SAAADI. The CDR3 nucleotides are TGCGCCAGCATGGAACAGGTTTACGAGCAGTACTTC. It specifies CASMEQVYEQYF.

The rearrangement joins TRBV3-1 (or the pseudogene TRBV3-2) to TRBJ1-6; D is ambiguous. Germline-derived CDR1 and CDR2 are LGHDT and YNNKEL (reference sequence). The CDR3 is made up of 14 amino acids. V lost 0 bases, J lost 15 bases, and 15 bases lay in between. CDR3 in amino acids: CASSQEGQVRVLHF. CDR3 in DNA: TGTGCCAGCAGCCAAGAAGGCCAGGTCAGAGTCCTCCACTTT.

The chain combines TRBV10-3 with TRBJ2-7; 7 nucleotides align to TRBD1. This CDR3 has 15 residues. The V segment lost 4 bases and the J segment 0 bases; nucleotides outside the gene matches: 6. Germline CDR1 is ENHRY and CDR2 is SYGVKD. CDR3 sequence reads: CAISVRDSSSYEQYF. The CDR3 DNA is TGTGCCATCAGTGTCCGGGACAGCAGCTCCTACGAGCAGTACTTC.

V is TRBV5-1 and J is TRBJ2-7; 10 positions agree with TRBD2. The length of the CDR3 is 17 residues. V was clipped by 2 bases and J by 0 bases; unmatched bases: 8. The germline V gene has CDR1 SGHRS and CDR2 YFSETQ. CDR3: CASSLGLAGGHSYEQYF. In DNA form, the CDR3 reads TGCGCCAGCAGCTTAGGGTTAGCGGGAGGACACTCCTACGAGCAGTACTTC.

With respect to this clone: The sample holds other DNA sequences that translate to the same CDR3. This sequence joins TRBV11-2 and TRBJ1-2; 7 positions agree with TRBD1. V lost 5 bases to trimming and J lost 3 bases; unmatched junction nucleotides: 3. The CDR3 is 13 residues long. CDR1 is SGHAT and CDR2 is FQNNGV in the germline V gene. The chain's CDR3 is CASSLDRDYGYTF. The CDR3 coding sequence is TGTGCCAGCAGCCTCGACAGGGACTATGGCTACACCTTC.

The genes are TRBV6-2 or TRBV6-3 and TRBJ1-4; D is unresolved. The CDR3 loop spans 15 amino acids. V lost 2 bases to trimming and J lost 3 bases, with 10 bases between them. Germline CDR1 and CDR2: MNHEY and SVGEGT. Here the CDR3 reads CASSYDGLPNEKLFF. The CDR3, as DNA: TGTGCCAGCAGTTACGACGGGTTGCCTAATGAAAAACTGTTTTTT.

The rearrangement uses TRBV3-1 (or the pseudogene TRBV3-2) and TRBJ1-2; D unresolved. Trimming left V 8 bases short and J 4 bases short, with 8 bases between. This CDR3 has 11 residues. Germline CDR1 LGHDT, CDR2 YNNKEL (reference sequence). The CDR3 DNA follows: TGTGCCAGCGCAGATGGCTATGGCTACACCTTC. It encodes CASADGYGYTF.

The rearrangement joins TRBV5-6 to TRBJ2-2; weak D call: TRBD2 (6 bases). Germline V lookup: CDR1 SGHDT, CDR2 YYEEEE. CDR3 length: 16 amino acids. The ends were cut back, 4 bases at V and 5 bases at J, with 18 bases in the middle. CDR3: CASSPAGLTGTGELFF. CDR3 nucleotide sequence: TGTGCCAGCAGCCCAGCGGGTCTGACGGGAACCGGGGAGCTGTTTTTT.

The genes are TRBV28 and TRBJ2-7; 7 bases align to TRBD1. Germline trimming cut 7 bases from V and 6 bases from J; bases unmatched to any gene: 15. The germline gives CDR1 MDHEN, CDR2 SYDVKM. This CDR3 comprises 15 residues. CDR3: CASITPPGTASEQYF. The CDR3 DNA is TGTGCCAGCATTACACCCCCTGGGACAGCTAGCGAGCAGTACTTC.

The V and J genes are TRBV29-1 and TRBJ2-5; 8 nucleotides match TRBD2. CDR3 size: 13 residues. CDR1 is SQVTM and CDR2 is ANQGSEA in the germline V gene. The J segment lost 7 bases and the V segment lost 3 bases, leaving 7 bases of the junction unmatched. The CDR3 here is CSVDLTSGGTQYF. CDR3 sequence (DNA): TGCAGCGTTGATCTAACTAGCGGCGGGACCCAGTACTTC.

Comment on this clone: Other DNA sequences in this sample translate to the same CDR3. This sequence joins TRBV19 and TRBJ2-1, with D possibly TRBD2 on 5 matching bases. The V end was cut by 1 base, the J end by 0 bases, with 7 bases between. From germline, CDR1 is LNHDA and CDR2 SQIVND (reference sequence). The CDR3 extends over 15 amino acids. The CDR3 sequence: CASSIAGSSYNEQFF. The DNA of the CDR3 is TGTGCCAGTAGTATAGCGGGGAGCTCCTACAATGAGCAGTTCTTC.

This rearrangement joins TRBV5-1 to TRBJ2-2, with D unresolved. The CDR3 extends over 13 amino acids. Per germline, CDR1 SGHRS and CDR2 YFSETQ. The V and J ends lost 4 bases and 6 bases respectively, with 10 bases between them. The CDR3 reads CASSPTVAGELFF. The CDR3, as DNA: TGCGCCAGCAGCCCCACGGTCGCCGGGGAGCTGTTTTTT.

This chain connects TRBV6-5 to TRBJ1-2; TRBD1 matches at 7 bases. This CDR3 spans 13 amino acids. The junction had 4 bases not matched to a gene; V was cut back by 7 bases and J by 2 bases. Per the germline V gene, CDR1 is MNHEY and CDR2 is SVGAGI. As DNA, the CDR3 is TGTGCCAGCACTATGACAGGGAACTATGGCTACACCTTC. It translates to CASTMTGNYGYTF.

The chain carries TRBV28 and TRBJ1-1; D is perhaps TRBD1 (6 bases). The V and J ends lost 8 bases and 0 bases respectively, with 13 bases between them. The germline gives CDR1 MDHEN, CDR2 SYDVKM. This CDR3 is 14 amino acids long. CDR3 in amino acids: CASGNRDLNTEAFF. As DNA, the CDR3 is TGTGCCAGCGGTAACAGGGATTTGAACACTGAAGCTTTCTTT.

A note on this clone: Additional DNA sequences in this sample encode the identical CDR3. The gene calls are TRBV18 and TRBJ1-5; D unclear. CDR3 length: 12 amino acids. CDR1 is KGHSH, CDR2 LQKENI, per germline. V lost 3 bases and J 4 bases, leaving 4 bases between the germline ends. CDR3 amino acids: CASSPSNQPQHF. For the CDR3, the DNA is TGTGCCAGCTCACCCTCTAATCAGCCCCAGCATTTT.

The chain combines TRBV28 with TRBJ1-2; D ambiguous. The CDR3 extends over 12 amino acids. Germline values: CDR1 MDHEN, CDR2 SYDVKM. V was clipped by 7 bases and J by 10 bases, with 16 bases between them. The CDR3 loop is CASTLLTQDYTF. Written as DNA, the CDR3 is TGTGCCAGCACCCTACTTACCCAAGACTACACCTTC.

V usage is TRBV19 and J usage is TRBJ1-1, with D maybe TRBD1 (6 bases). The CDR3 length is 12 residues. Trimming removed 10 bases from V and 5 bases from J, with 14 bases in between. Germline CDR1 LNHDA, CDR2 SQIVND (reference sequence). The CDR3 is CATNREGTEAFF. The CDR3 DNA follows: TGTGCCACCAACAGGGAGGGGACTGAAGCTTTCTTT.

V is TRBV10-3 and J is TRBJ1-5; 8 bases agree with TRBD1. Germline CDR1 reads ENHRY; CDR2 reads SYGVKD. This CDR3 has 16 residues. Unmatched junction bases numbered 7, after V lost 4 bases and J lost 2 bases. The CDR3 protein is CAISGKQGGGNQPQHF. CDR3 coding DNA: TGTGCCATCAGTGGAAAACAGGGGGGCGGCAATCAGCCCCAGCATTTT.

The J gene is TRBJ1-6, the V gene TRBV5-1; 8 nucleotides align to TRBD1. The germline gives CDR1 SGHRS, CDR2 YFSETQ. J lost 5 bases, V lost 4 bases, and 8 bases had no gene match. This CDR3 region has 16 residues. CDR3 bases: TGCGCCAGCAGCCGGGGACCGGGACAGGATAATTCACCCCTCCACTTT. Translated, it gives CASSRGPGQDNSPLHF.

This chain connects TRBV5-1 to TRBJ2-2; perhaps TRBD2 as D (5 bases). V dropped 1 base and J dropped 6 bases, with 13 bases sitting between them. The CDR3 is 15 residues long. Germline V lookup: CDR1 SGHRS, CDR2 YFSETQ. In DNA, the CDR3 is TGCGCCAGCAGCTTGAAGGAAGCGGCCGCCGGGGAGCTGTTTTTT. This translates into CASSLKEAAAGELFF.